These 30 T cell receptor beta chains originate from one sample sequenced in a study of T cell responses to AZD1222 COVID-19 vaccine. The assay was immunoSEQ multiplex PCR, and TCRdb's table has in-frame clones only and misses some. The table lists approximately 76,000 clones, roughly four fifths of them singletons. The sample here was peripheral blood, taken on day 0 of AZD1222 vaccination. The receptor set was obtained from an adult in good health.

V is TRBV7-2 and J is TRBJ2-7, with TRBD2 as a possible D gene (6 bases). This CDR3 is 15 amino acids long. V shed 1 base and J shed 3 bases, with 13 bases lying between them. Germline V CDR1 and CDR2: SGHTA, FQGNSA. The CDR3 spells CASSLGLATHYEQYF. CDR3 nucleotide sequence: TGTGCCAGCAGCTTAGGGCTAGCGACCCACTACGAGCAGTACTTC.

The rearrangement links TRBV19 to TRBJ1-5, with D possibly matching TRBD1 (5 bases). This CDR3 comprises 17 residues. CDR1 is LNHDA and CDR2 is SQIVND in the germline V gene (reference sequence). Trimming removed 1 base at V and 2 bases at J, with 15 bases between. Here the CDR3 reads CASSIADRWGGNQPQHF. The CDR3 DNA reads as TGTGCCAGTAGTATAGCAGATCGTTGGGGGGGCAATCAGCCCCAGCATTTT.

This chain connects TRBV12-5 to TRBJ2-3; D may be TRBD2 (6 bases). V was clipped by 8 bases and J by 6 bases, with 18 bases between them. The length of the CDR3 is 14 residues. Germline-derived CDR1 and CDR2 are LGHNT and FRNRAP. CDR3: CASLSEGLVDTQYF. Here the CDR3 DNA reads TGTGCTAGTCTTTCGGAGGGTTTGGTGGATACGCAGTATTTT.

The chain has TRBV2 and TRBJ1-5, with D hard to call. The CDR3 has 12 residues. Germline values: CDR1 SNHLY, CDR2 FYNNEI. Between the trimmed V and J ends, which lost 5 bases and 9 bases, there was a span of 11 bases. Written as DNA, the CDR3 is TGTGCCAGCAGTCCTCCATTGGGGCCCCAGCATTTT. This gives the protein CASSPPLGPQHF.

Here the CDR3 DNA reads TGTGCCAGCAGCCAAGAGTTACTGGGAGCTAACTATGGCTACACCTTC. Translated, it gives CASSQELLGANYGYTF. This chain links TRBV14 with TRBJ1-2; D ambiguous. V was clipped by 0 bases and J by 0 bases, with 11 bases between them. This CDR3 is 16 amino acids long. CDR1 and CDR2 (germline): SGHDN, FVKESK. The full variable domain, its missing parts supplied by reference TRBV14 and TRBJ1-2, is EAGVTQFPSHSVIEKGQTVTLRCDPISGHDNLYWYRRVMGKEIKFLLHFVKESKQDESGMPNNRFLAERTGGTYSTLKVQPAELEDSGVYFCASSQELLGANYGYTFGSGTRLTVV.

V and J are TRBV19 and TRBJ1-2; the D is unclear. CDR3 size: 13 residues. CDR1 and CDR2 from the germline V gene are LNHDA and SQIVND (reference sequence). Trimming shortened V by 3 bases and J by 5 bases, and 10 bases separated the two germline ends. The CDR3 loop is CASSMGRRYGYTF. In nucleotides, the CDR3 is TGTGCCAGTAGTATGGGCAGGCGATATGGCTACACCTTC. The variable domain in full, completed from reference TRBV19 and TRBJ1-2, reads DGGITQSPKYLFRKEGQNVTLSCEQNLNHDAMYWYRQDPGQGLRLIYYSQIVNDFQKGDIAEGYSVSREKKESFPLTVTSAQKNPTAFYLCASSMGRRYGYTFGSGTRLTVV.

V gene TRBV7-2 combines with J gene TRBJ2-1, with a possible D match to TRBD1 (6 bases). Between the trimmed V and J ends, which lost 7 bases and 6 bases, there was a span of 16 bases. This CDR3 has 14 residues. Germline CDR1 and CDR2: SGHTA and FQGNSA. DNA of the CDR3: TGTGCCAGCACCGGGACAAGAATCACCAATGAGCAGTTCTTC. It is translated as CASTGTRITNEQFF.

The chain links TRBV19 to TRBJ1-3; 8 positions match TRBD1. Germline CDR1 and CDR2: LNHDA and SQIVND (reference sequence). The CDR3 is made up of 14 amino acids. V lost 9 bases, J lost 2 bases, and 6 bases stayed unmatched. This CDR3 reads CASKQTGAGNTIYF. The CDR3 bases are TGTGCCAGCAAGCAGACAGGGGCTGGAAACACCATATATTTT.

The CDR3 here is CASSLGSANYGYTF. Here the CDR3 DNA reads TGTGCCAGCAGCTTGGGGTCAGCTAACTATGGCTACACCTTC. The chain is built from TRBV5-8 and TRBJ1-2; D is uncertain. CDR1 is SGHTS and CDR2 is YDEGEE in the germline V gene. Between the trimmed V and J ends, which lost 0 bases and 0 bases, there was a span of 6 bases. The CDR3 extends over 14 amino acids.

This chain joins TRBV10-3 and TRBJ2-5; 10 bases line up with TRBD2. V shed 2 bases and J 2 bases; nucleotides not matched to a gene: 20. Germline V gene data show CDR1 as ENHRY and CDR2 as SYGVKD. The CDR3 spans 21 residues. The CDR3 nucleotides are TGTGCCATCAGTGAGGCTATCACCGGGACTAGCGTACGGACCGTACAAGAGACCCAGTACTTC. This translates into CAISEAITGTSVRTVQETQYF.

The chain uses TRBV2 and TRBJ1-1; 7 nucleotides match TRBD1. There are 13 residues in the CDR3. Germline CDR1 SNHLY, CDR2 FYNNEI. Trimming cost V 5 bases and J 4 bases; bases outside gene matches: 4. The CDR3 DNA is TGTGCCAGCAGTACAGGGGATGGCACTGAAGCTTTCTTT. Translated, it gives CASSTGDGTEAFF.

The J gene is TRBJ1-1, the V gene TRBV30; 8 nucleotides align to TRBD1. CDR1 and CDR2 (germline): GTSNPN, SVGIG (reference sequence). This CDR3 comprises 15 residues. Trimming at V came to 5 bases and at J to 5 bases, leaving 13 bases not matched to a gene. DNA of the CDR3: TGTGCCTGGTCCGGGACAGGCCCCCGTTCGACTGAAGCTTTCTTT. It codes for CAWSGTGPRSTEAFF.

This rearrangement joins TRBV7-9 to TRBJ1-4, with D unresolved. CDR3 length: 13 amino acids. Between the trimmed V and J ends, which lost 2 bases and 4 bases, there was a span of 5 bases. The V gene's germline CDR1 is SEHNR and CDR2 FQNEAQ (reference sequence). CDR3 sequence (DNA): TGTGCCAGCAGCTTAAACGGTAATGAAAAACTGTTTTTT. Translated, it gives CASSLNGNEKLFF.

CDR3: CASKSGMLDTGELFF. The DNA for the CDR3 is TGTGCCAGCAAATCAGGGATGTTGGACACCGGGGAGCTGTTTTTT. The chain recombines TRBV2 with TRBJ2-2; maybe TRBD1 (5 bases). CDR1 and CDR2 from the germline V gene are SNHLY and FYNNEI. The germline V and J ends were trimmed by 7 bases and 3 bases, with 15 bases remaining between them. The CDR3 contains 15 residues.

The gene calls are TRBV9 and TRBJ2-7; tentative D call: TRBD1 (6 bases). There are 17 residues in the CDR3. Germline CDR1 and CDR2: SGDLS and YYNGEE. Trimming stripped 4 bases from V and 0 bases from J, with 20 bases between. CDR3 amino acids: CASSPGKGTRFSYEQYF. In DNA, the CDR3 is TGTGCCAGCAGCCCAGGGAAGGGGACAAGATTCTCCTACGAGCAGTACTTC.

The chain combines TRBV30 with TRBJ2-2, with TRBD2 as a possible D gene (6 bases). Germline CDR1 and CDR2: GTSNPN and SVGIG (reference sequence). The CDR3 covers 15 residues. Trimming took off 0 bases at V and 11 bases at J, with 19 bases between the two ends. The CDR3 protein is CAWSVRSIGGLELFF. The DNA for the CDR3 is TGTGCCTGGAGTGTACGGTCAATCGGAGGGCTCGAGCTGTTTTTT.

This clone has a single count. The V gene is TRBV3-1 (or the pseudogene TRBV3-2), the J gene TRBJ2-5; 10 bases align to TRBD2. This CDR3 is 16 amino acids long. Germline CDR1 reads LGHDT; CDR2 reads YNNKEL (reference sequence). Trimming took 0 bases from V and 2 from J; bases not matched to a gene: 3. This CDR3 reads CASSQEALAGQETQYF. The CDR3 DNA reads TGTGCCAGCAGCCAAGAGGCACTAGCGGGGCAAGAGACCCAGTACTTC.

The chain joins TRBV5-1 to TRBJ1-1, with TRBD1 as a possible D gene (6 bases). The CDR3 spans 16 residues. Trimming removed 4 bases at V and 1 base at J, with 17 bases between. The V gene's germline CDR1 is SGHRS and CDR2 YFSETQ. The DNA of the CDR3 is TGCGCCAGCAGCCTGGGGGGCCGGGGATGGAACACTGAAGCTTTCTTT. It is translated as CASSLGGRGWNTEAFF.

In this sample, this clone turned up once. This sequence joins TRBV28 and TRBJ2-4; 13 nucleotides align to TRBD2. CDR1 is MDHEN and CDR2 is SYDVKM in the germline V gene. The CDR3 length is 19 residues. The J segment lost 0 bases and the V segment lost 4 bases, leaving 9 bases of the junction unmatched. The CDR3 coding sequence is TGTGCCAGCAGTTCCCCGGGACTAGCGGGGTGGAAAGCCAAAAACATTCAGTACTTC. Protein: CASSSPGLAGWKAKNIQYF.

With respect to this clone: The junction shows a germline mismatch at one end, possibly a read error. The rearrangement links TRBV6-5 to TRBJ1-2; no definite D call. Germline-derived CDR1 and CDR2 are MNHEY and SVGAGI. The CDR3 is 11 amino acids. CDR3 sequence reads: CVSSSSYGYTF. Written as DNA, the CDR3 is TGTGTCAGCAGTTCGAGCTATGGCTACACCTTC.

This CDR3 is CASSPSGWANEKLFF. The CDR3 DNA sequence: TGTGCCAGCAGTCCGAGTGGGTGGGCTAATGAAAAACTGTTTTTT. The chain links TRBV11-2 to TRBJ1-4; D is undetermined. V was clipped by 6 bases and J by 3 bases, with 14 bases between them. The CDR3 extends over 15 amino acids. Per germline, CDR1 SGHAT and CDR2 FQNNGV.

This clone was seen only once. This chain uses TRBV11-2 with TRBJ1-1; D gene ambiguous. Trimming shortened V by 3 bases and J by 4 bases, and 9 bases separated the two germline ends. CDR1 is SGHAT and CDR2 is FQNNGV in the germline V gene. CDR3 length equals 13 residues. DNA for the CDR3: TGTGCCAGCAGCTTTGCGGGATCCACTGAAGCTTTCTTT. Protein sequence: CASSFAGSTEAFF.

This rearrangement joins TRBV11-3 to TRBJ2-7; D might be TRBD1 (6 bases). Germline V gene data show CDR1 as SGHNT and CDR2 as YENEEA. This CDR3 is 13 amino acids long. V lost 4 bases and J lost 5, with 12 bases in between. As DNA, the CDR3 is TGTGCCAGCAGCTCCGGGACAAACCACGAGCAGTACTTC. Protein product: CASSSGTNHEQYF.

This clone came up a few times. This sequence joins TRBV7-8 and TRBJ2-7, with D perhaps given as TRBD1 or TRBD2 (6 bases each). V gave up 1 base and J gave up 5 bases, with 12 bases separating them. The V gene's germline CDR1 is SGHVS and CDR2 FQNEAQ. The CDR3 sequence is 14 residues long. The CDR3 DNA follows: TGTGCCAGCAGCTTAGATCGGGGGCCGCACGAGCAGTACTTC. Amino acid sequence: CASSLDRGPHEQYF.

The chain uses TRBV4-1 and TRBJ1-2; no reliable D call. Germline CDR1 and CDR2: MGHRA and YSYEKL. The CDR3 extends over 15 amino acids. Trimming removed 1 base from V and 5 bases from J, with 14 bases in between. CDR3 sequence (DNA): TGCGCCAGCAGCCAAGTTCAGAATGCCAGGTATGGCTACACCTTC. Its translation: CASSQVQNARYGYTF.

The chain carries TRBV4-3 and TRBJ1-1, with D possibly matching TRBD1 (5 bases). This CDR3 has 13 residues. Germline loops: CDR1 LGHNA, CDR2 YSLEER. Trimming shortened V by 0 bases and J by 3 bases, and 5 bases separated the two germline ends. The CDR3 coding sequence is TGCGCCAGCAGCCAAGAAGGGGACACTGAAGCTTTCTTT. Its translation: CASSQEGDTEAFF.

The chain employs TRBV6-4 and TRBJ2-1, with D possibly TRBD1 on 5 matching bases. V was cut by 4 bases and J by 3 bases, with 7 bases left in between. CDR3 length equals 13 residues. Germline lookup yields CDR1 MRHNA and CDR2 SNTAGT. CDR3 loop: CASSAGNYNEQFF. CDR3 coding DNA: TGTGCCAGCAGTGCAGGGAACTACAATGAGCAGTTCTTC.

This sequence joins TRBV7-9 and TRBJ1-5, with TRBD1 matching 8 bases. The CDR3 has 15 amino acids. V trimming: 2 bases; J trimming: 1 base; junction bases outside the gene matches: 1. Per the germline V gene, CDR1 is SEHNR and CDR2 is FQNEAQ (reference sequence). CDR3: CASSLTGGSNQPQHF. CDR3 sequence (DNA): TGTGCCAGCAGCTTAACAGGGGGAAGCAATCAGCCCCAGCATTTT.

This rearrangement joins TRBV3-1 (or the pseudogene TRBV3-2) to TRBJ1-1, with D possibly TRBD1 on 6 matching bases. Trimming cost V 1 base and J 1 base, with 10 bases left between them. There are 15 residues in the CDR3. Germline CDR1 and CDR2: LGHDT and YNNKEL (reference sequence). The CDR3 region is CASSQVGGGNTEAFF. CDR3 in DNA: TGTGCCAGCAGCCAAGTAGGGGGAGGGAACACTGAAGCTTTCTTT.

The rearrangement links TRBV30 to TRBJ2-1; D unresolved. V lost 5 bases and J lost 5, with 13 bases in between. Germline V gene sequence: CDR1 GTSNPN, CDR2 SVGIG (reference sequence). The CDR3 length is 13 residues. This CDR3 is CAWALTANNEQFF. The CDR3 nucleotides read TGTGCCTGGGCCCTCACAGCAAACAATGAGCAGTTCTTC.